Following are 17 T cell receptor beta chains from one sample sequenced in a study of graft-versus-host responses after intestinal transplantation. Sequencing used immunoSEQ multiplex PCR; TCRdb keeps in-frame clones, though not all of them. This sample carries fewer than 45,000 clones, roughly nine tenths of them seen once, and the ten largest clones take about 4.4%. The material sequenced was PBMCs, taken 524 days after transplant. The receptors shown here come from a human patient who received an intestinal transplant, so some T cells may come from the graft donor.

V usage is TRBV4-3 and J usage is TRBJ2-3, with 8 nucleotides matching TRBD1. The ends lost 2 bases at V and 2 bases at J; junction bases unmatched: 3. In germline, CDR1 is LGHNA, CDR2 YSLEER. The CDR3 sequence is 15 residues long. The CDR3 region has the DNA TGCGCCAGCAGCCAACGGGACAGGTCCACAGATACGCAGTATTTT. Protein: CASSQRDRSTDTQYF.

This chain links TRBV19 with TRBJ1-5, with D possibly being TRBD1 (5 bases). Trimming took 7 bases from V and 4 from J, leaving 17 bases between them. Germline CDR1 and CDR2: LNHDA and SQIVND (reference sequence). The CDR3 runs 15 residues. CDR3 nucleotides: TGTGCCAGTATCCCGGGAGGACACGAAAATCAGCCCCAGCATTTT. It encodes CASIPGGHENQPQHF.

The V call is TRBV19, the J call TRBJ1-1; possible D gene TRBD1, 6 bases. This CDR3 has 16 residues. Germline V gene sequence: CDR1 LNHDA, CDR2 SQIVND (reference sequence). V dropped 7 bases and J dropped 0 bases, with 18 bases sitting between them. CDR3 amino acids: CASNVFLWTVNTEAFF. The CDR3 nucleotides are TGTGCCAGTAACGTGTTCCTTTGGACAGTGAACACTGAAGCTTTCTTT.

The chain recombines TRBV28 with TRBJ1-1; D not resolved. The germline V gene encodes CDR1 MDHEN and CDR2 SYDVKM. Between the trimmed V and J ends, which lost 8 bases and 1 base, there was a span of 14 bases. The length of the CDR3 is 14 residues. The CDR3 DNA follows: TGTGCCAGCTCTCCCGGCGGGGAGAACACTGAAGCTTTCTTT. It codes for CASSPGGENTEAFF.

The gene calls are TRBV20-1 and TRBJ2-7; the D is unclear. The V end lost 0 bases, the J end lost 3 bases, and 3 bases lay between the germline ends. This CDR3 has 11 amino acids. Germline V gene sequence: CDR1 DFQATT, CDR2 SNEGSKA (reference sequence). The CDR3 bases are TGCAGTGCTAGAGAATACTACGAGCAGTACTTC. This gives the protein CSAREYYEQYF.

A few counts support this clone. This chain links TRBV10-1 with TRBJ1-5; D call uncertain. The V end was cut by 8 bases, the J end by 4 bases, with 6 bases between. The germline gives CDR1 WNHNN, CDR2 SYGVQD (reference sequence). This CDR3 is built from 11 residues. In DNA, the CDR3 is TGCGCCAGCTTAGGGAATCAGCCCCAGCATTTT. Protein: CASLGNQPQHF.

The chain carries TRBV28 and TRBJ2-7; 8 nucleotides line up with TRBD1. V shed 4 bases, J shed 4 bases, and the junction held 0 bases outside the gene matches. Germline V gene lookup returns CDR1 MDHEN and CDR2 SYDVKM. This CDR3 contains 12 residues. This CDR3 reads CASSWTGYEQYF. In DNA, the CDR3 is TGTGCCAGCAGTTGGACAGGGTACGAGCAGTACTTC. Full variable domain (missing parts from reference TRBV28 and TRBJ2-7): DVKVTQSSRYLVKRTGEKVFLECVQDMDHENMFWYRQDPGLGLRLIYFSYDVKMKEKGDIPEGYSVSREKKERFSLILESASTNQTSMYLCASSWTGYEQYFGPGTRLTVT.

This chain joins TRBV2 and TRBJ2-1, with TRBD2 as a possible D gene (5 bases). Germline-derived CDR1 and CDR2 are SNHLY and FYNNEI. Trimming shortened V by 10 bases and J by 12 bases, and 19 bases separated the two germline ends. The CDR3 runs to 12 residues. This CDR3 reads CAIHLGSRGQFF. The CDR3 DNA sequence: TGTGCCATCCACCTCGGGTCCCGGGGGCAGTTCTTC. Full variable domain (outside the CDR3, taken from reference TRBV2 and TRBJ2-1): EPEVTQTPSHQVTQMGQEVILRCVPISNHLYFYWYRQILGQKVEFLVSFYNNEISEKSEIFDDQFSVERPDGSNFTLKIRSTKLEDSAMYFCAIHLGSRGQFFGPGTRLTVL.

This chain joins TRBV28 and TRBJ1-1; a possible D gene is TRBD1 (5 bases). The CDR3 has 19 amino acids. Trimming cost V 2 bases and J 10 bases, with 32 bases left between them. CDR1 and CDR2 (germline): MDHEN, SYDVKM. CDR3 protein: CASSLGILRGGFYMNGAFF. CDR3 coding DNA: TGTGCCAGCAGTTTAGGGATTCTAAGGGGAGGGTTTTACATGAATGGAGCTTTCTTT.

This chain uses TRBV5-1 with TRBJ2-2; D not resolved. Trimming shortened V by 4 bases and J by 5 bases, and 9 bases separated the two germline ends. Germline assignment: CDR1 SGHRS and CDR2 YFSETQ. The CDR3 is 13 amino acids. This chain's CDR3 is CASSPAETGELFF. The CDR3 region has the DNA TGCGCCAGCAGCCCTGCAGAGACCGGGGAGCTGTTTTTT.

This clone has only a few counts. The CDR3 DNA follows: TGTGCCAGCTCACGCCCAAATGAAAAACTGTTTTTT. Translating it yields CASSRPNEKLFF. The chain combines TRBV18 with TRBJ1-4; D gene ambiguous. Germline loops: CDR1 KGHSH, CDR2 LQKENI. The CDR3 runs to 12 residues. With 4 bases removed from V and 5 bases from J, the gap between germline ends came to 5 bases.

The sample holds one count of this clone. The chain combines TRBV18 with TRBJ2-1; D might be TRBD2 (6 bases). In germline, CDR1 is KGHSH, CDR2 LQKENI. The V and J ends lost 1 base and 5 bases respectively, with 12 bases between them. The length of the CDR3 is 15 residues. CDR3 sequence reads: CASSPQGGEDNEQFF. As DNA, the CDR3 is TGTGCCAGCTCACCACAGGGAGGCGAAGACAATGAGCAGTTCTTC. The full variable domain, completed using reference TRBV18 and TRBJ2-1, is NAGVMQNPRHLVRRRGQEARLRCSPMKGHSHVYWYRQLPEEGLKFMVYLQKENIIDESGMPKERFSAEFPKEGPSILRIQQVVRGDSAAYFCASSPQGGEDNEQFFGPGTRLTVL.

DNA of the CDR3: TGTGCCAGTACGATGGGGGACAGGCTCAACACCGGGGAGCTGTTTTTT. It translates to CASTMGDRLNTGELFF. The V call is TRBV19, the J call TRBJ2-2; 8 bases match TRBD1. Germline-derived CDR1 and CDR2 are LNHDA and SQIVND (reference sequence). V dropped 7 bases and J dropped 2; count of bases not matched to a gene: 9. The CDR3 is made up of 16 amino acids. The full variable domain, with the rest looked up from reference TRBV19 and TRBJ2-2, is DGGITQSPKYLFRKEGQNVTLSCEQNLNHDAMYWYRQDPGQGLRLIYYSQIVNDFQKGDIAEGYSVSREKKESFPLTVTSAQKNPTAFYLCASTMGDRLNTGELFFGEGSRLTVL.

This clone showed up just once. The chain couples TRBV7-9 to TRBJ2-6, with 7 positions matching TRBD1. Germline lookup yields CDR1 SEHNR and CDR2 FQNEAQ (reference sequence). The CDR3 runs 16 residues. The trim removed 5 bases at V and 1 base at J, leaving 5 bases unmatched. The CDR3 protein is CASSLQGWSGANVLTF. DNA of the CDR3: TGTGCCAGCAGCCTACAGGGGTGGTCTGGGGCCAACGTCCTGACTTTC.

The chain uses TRBV7-9 and TRBJ1-1, with TRBD1 matching 12 bases. This CDR3 has 16 residues. The germline gives CDR1 SEHNR, CDR2 FQNEAQ (reference sequence). The V segment lost 3 bases and the J segment 3 bases; nucleotides outside the gene matches: 5. CDR3 amino acids: CASSLGQGAGDTEAFF. CDR3 nucleotides: TGTGCCAGCAGCTTGGGACAGGGGGCGGGAGACACTGAAGCTTTCTTT.

The V call is TRBV28, the J call TRBJ1-2, with D possibly TRBD1 on 5 matching bases. The V end was cut by 1 base, the J end by 5 bases, with 8 bases between. This CDR3 comprises 13 residues. Germline CDR1 reads MDHEN; CDR2 reads SYDVKM. The CDR3 region is CASSLLGAYGYTF. CDR3 DNA: TGTGCCAGCAGTTTATTAGGGGCTTATGGCTACACCTTC.

The V and J genes are TRBV2 and TRBJ1-4, with D perhaps matching TRBD1 (5 bases). Trimming cost V 6 bases and J 8 bases, with 13 bases left between them. Germline V gene sequence: CDR1 SNHLY, CDR2 FYNNEI. There are 13 residues in the CDR3. DNA of the CDR3: TGTGCCAGCAGCCAAGGGTACAGGGAAAAACTGTTTTTT. Its translation: CASSQGYREKLFF.